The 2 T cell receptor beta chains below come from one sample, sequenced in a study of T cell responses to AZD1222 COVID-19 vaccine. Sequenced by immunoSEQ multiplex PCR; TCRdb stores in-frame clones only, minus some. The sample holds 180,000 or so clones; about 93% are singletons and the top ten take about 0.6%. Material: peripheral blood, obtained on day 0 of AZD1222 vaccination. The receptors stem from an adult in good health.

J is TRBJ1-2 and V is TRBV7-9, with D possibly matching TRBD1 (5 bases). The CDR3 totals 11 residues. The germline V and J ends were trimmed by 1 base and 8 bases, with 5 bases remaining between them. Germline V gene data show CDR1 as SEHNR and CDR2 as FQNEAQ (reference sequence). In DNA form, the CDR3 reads TGTGCCAGCAGCTTAGGGGGCGGCTACACCTTC. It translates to CASSLGGGYTF.

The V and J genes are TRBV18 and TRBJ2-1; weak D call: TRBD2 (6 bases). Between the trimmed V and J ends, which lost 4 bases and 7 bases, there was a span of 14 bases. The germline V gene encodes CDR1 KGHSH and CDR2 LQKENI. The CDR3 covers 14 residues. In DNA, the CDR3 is TGTGCCAGCTCACGGGGAGGAGTAGGTAATGAGCAGTTCTTC. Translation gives CASSRGGVGNEQFF.